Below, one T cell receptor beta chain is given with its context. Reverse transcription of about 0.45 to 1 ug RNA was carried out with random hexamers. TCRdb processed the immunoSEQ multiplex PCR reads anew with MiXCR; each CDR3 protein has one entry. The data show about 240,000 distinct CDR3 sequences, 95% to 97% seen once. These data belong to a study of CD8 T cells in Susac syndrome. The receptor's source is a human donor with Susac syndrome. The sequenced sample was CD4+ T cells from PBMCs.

The CDR3 DNA reads as TGTGCCAGCTCACCACGAGCAGACAGCCCTGTTGGCTACACCTTC. Amino acids: CASSPRADSPVGYTF. The rearrangement links TRBV18 to TRBJ1-2; D is possibly TRBD1 (5 bases). The germline V gene has CDR1 KGHSH and CDR2 LQKENI. The ends were cut back, 1 base at V and 7 bases at J, with 16 bases in the middle. The length of the CDR3 is 15 residues.